These T cell receptor beta chains were read from a single sample in a study of T cell responses to AZD1222 COVID-19 vaccine. Sequencing was performed with immunoSEQ multiplex PCR; in TCRdb, only in-frame clones are kept and a portion is missing. Of under 200,000 clones in the sample, about 95% were seen once. The sequencing used peripheral blood, collected on day 0 of AZD1222 vaccination. Receptor source: an adult in good health. Both conserved end residues are part of each CDR3. D genes are given only for firm matches. Only part of the rows carry a size: once, few, many, or a class if the clone is expanded.

j_call,v_call,d_call,clone_size,cdr3_nt,cdr3_aa
TRBJ1-1,TRBV7-9,TRBD1,.,TGTGCCAGCAGCGCGACAGGGCCGAGGGGAAGCACTGAAGCTTTCTTT,CASSATGPRGSTEAFF
TRBJ2-5,TRBV2,.,once,TGTGCCAGCGGCTCAGGGACCAGCCAAGAGACCCAGTACTTC,CASGSGTSQETQYF
TRBJ1-5,TRBV30,.,.,TGTGCCTGGAGTGTAGGGCAGTTCAATCAGCCCCAGCATTTT,CAWSVGQFNQPQHF
TRBJ2-6,TRBV5-1,.,.,TGCGCCAGCAGCTTGGCCTGGGCGCGCGGGGCCAACGTCCTGACTTTC,CASSLAWARGANVLTF
TRBJ1-1,TRBV6-5,.,.,TGTGCCAGCAGAATCCCGGGCCCCGGGGAAGCTTTCTTT,CASRIPGPGEAFF
TRBJ1-2,TRBV11-2,.,.,TGTGCCAGCAGCTTAGGGGGGGATCTGGGCTACACCTTC,CASSLGGDLGYTF
TRBJ1-5,TRBV27,.,.,TGTGCCAGCAGTCGAGGTGGCGGGGAAACTCAGCCCCAGCATTTT,CASSRGGGETQPQHF
TRBJ2-1,TRBV19,.,.,TGTGCCAGTAGTATTCGGACTTTCGTAGATGAGCAGTTCTTC,CASSIRTFVDEQFF
TRBJ2-2,TRBV10-2,.,.,TGCGCCAGCGGGTTGAGCACCGGGGAGCTGTTTTTT,CASGLSTGELFF
TRBJ1-1,TRBV5-1,TRBD1,.,TGCGCCAGCAGCTGGGACAGGGCAAACACTGAAGCTTTCTTT,CASSWDRANTEAFF
TRBJ1-6,TRBV18,.,.,TGTGCCAGCTCACCCTCAACAAGGGCAAGAGATTCACCCCTCCACTTT,CASSPSTRARDSPLHF
TRBJ1-2,TRBV19,TRBD1,.,TGTGCCAGTAGTATCGGCAGGGGGGACTATGGCTACACCTTC,CASSIGRGDYGYTF
TRBJ2-7,TRBV4-1,TRBD2,.,TGCGCCAGCAGCCAAGATCGTCGCGGGCGGGAGCTGGACGAGCAGTACTTC,CASSQDRRGRELDEQYF
TRBJ1-1,TRBV2,.,.,TGTGCCAGCCGTATGCCAGGCACCTCGGTCATGAACACTGAAGCTTTCTTT,CASRMPGTSVMNTEAFF
TRBJ1-1,TRBV11-2,.,.,TGTGCCAGCAGCTTTTTCGTTCCCCCGGGCACTGAAGCTTTCTTT,CASSFFVPPGTEAFF
TRBJ1-5,TRBV30,.,.,TGTGCCTGGAGCGTCGCACCCTATCAGCCCCAGCATTTT,CAWSVAPYQPQHF
TRBJ2-3,TRBV7-3,.,few,TGTGCCAGCAGGGGCCCGGGGGATACGCAGTATTTT,CASRGPGDTQYF
TRBJ2-1,TRBV27,.,.,TGTGCCAGCAGTCTGGGACTGACGGTTGTTGAGCAGTTCTTC,CASSLGLTVVEQFF
TRBJ1-2,TRBV28,.,.,TGTGCCAGCAGTTCTGGAGGGCATAACTATGGCTACACCTTC,CASSSGGHNYGYTF
TRBJ1-2,TRBV12-3/TRBV12-4,.,.,TGTGCCAGCAGTTTGCCTCGGGGCTATGGCTACACCTTC,CASSLPRGYGYTF
TRBJ1-5,TRBV11-2,.,.,TGTGCCAGCAGCTCGTTGGGACAAAAGAATCAGCCCCAGCATTTT,CASSSLGQKNQPQHF
TRBJ2-2,TRBV15,.,.,TGTGCCACCAGCAGAGACCTGTACACCGGGGAGCTGTTTTTT,CATSRDLYTGELFF
TRBJ1-1,TRBV28,.,.,TGTGCCAGCAGTTCCACGGGGGTGAATGGTAATGAAGCTTTCTTT,CASSSTGVNGNEAFF
TRBJ2-3,TRBV5-1,TRBD2,.,TGCGCCAGCAGCGAAGGGGTAGCGGGTCATATGCAGTATTTT,CASSEGVAGHMQYF
TRBJ1-2,TRBV16,.,.,TGTGCCAGCAGCCTAGGACCCTATGGCTACACCTTC,CASSLGPYGYTF
TRBJ1-5,TRBV7-2,.,.,TGTGCCAGCAGCCCCGACCGACCGTCAAAGAGCAATCAGCCCCAGCATTTT,CASSPDRPSKSNQPQHF
TRBJ2-7,TRBV5-1,.,.,TGCGCCAGCAGCGCCGGACAGAAAGCCTACGAGCAGTACTTC,CASSAGQKAYEQYF
TRBJ2-3,TRBV3-1/TRBV3-2,.,once,TGTGCCAGCAGCCAAGTAAAGGGATCAGATACGCAGTATTTT,CASSQVKGSDTQYF